A selection of T cell receptor beta chains follows, all from one sample in a study of vaccination effects on CD4 cells after COVID-19. These receptors have no identified antigens. Sequenced by immunoSEQ multiplex PCR; TCRdb stores in-frame clones only, minus some. The table shows tens of thousands of clones, with 60% to 75% occurring only once. The sequences come from CD4+ T cells from PBMCs cultured with HCoV-NL63 spike peptides, collected before COVID-19 vaccination. The receptors were sampled from a human donor who received a COVID-19 vaccine. Each CDR3 is given with its conserved first and last residue. The D gene is left open where the match is weak. Size is stated for part of the rows, as once, few or many counts, or as a class when the clone is expanded.

d_call | clone_size | j_call | v_call | cdr3_aa | cdr3_nt
- | few | TRBJ2-3 | TRBV5-4 | CASSLVVGGITDTQYF | TGTGCCAGCAGCTTGGTCGTCGGGGGCATCACAGATACGCAGTATTTT
- | - | TRBJ1-2 | TRBV6-2/TRBV6-3 | CASSAGSNYGYTF | TGTGCCAGCAGTGCCGGGAGTAACTATGGCTACACCTTC
- | - | TRBJ2-5 | TRBV11-3 | CASSLGGGQETQYF | TGTGCCAGCAGCTTAGGAGGGGGGCAAGAGACCCAGTACTTC
TRBD1 | - | TRBJ1-2 | TRBV7-2 | CASTQGVRGYTF | TGTGCCAGCACCCAGGGGGTCAGAGGCTACACCTTC
TRBD1 | - | TRBJ2-6 | TRBV5-6 | CASSLDRGLEGSNVLTF | TGTGCCAGCAGCTTGGATAGGGGGCTAGAGGGGTCCAACGTCCTGACTTTC
- | - | TRBJ1-5 | TRBV30 | CAWSGDSQQPQHF | TGTGCCTGGAGCGGAGACAGTCAACAGCCCCAGCATTTT
TRBD1 | - | TRBJ1-5 | TRBV2 | CASSDNRGLWPQHF | TGTGCCAGCAGTGATAACAGGGGCCTTTGGCCCCAGCATTTT
- | - | TRBJ1-2 | TRBV28 | CASSAGLQYGYTF | TGTGCCAGCAGTGCCGGACTTCAGTATGGCTACACCTTC
- | - | TRBJ2-5 | TRBV7-9 | CASSVRGETQYF | TGTGCCAGCAGCGTCAGGGGAGAGACCCAGTACTTC
TRBD2 | - | TRBJ2-3 | TRBV7-3 | CASSPTLAGGSDTQYF | TGTGCCAGCAGCCCCACTCTAGCGGGGGGGTCAGATACGCAGTATTTT
TRBD1 | once | TRBJ2-4 | TRBV28 | CASSLVGRGGASIQYF | TGTGCCAGCAGTTTAGTTGGGAGAGGGGGCGCCTCCATTCAGTACTTC
TRBD1 | - | TRBJ1-2 | TRBV24-1 | CATSDPGTAFYGYTF | TGTGCCACCAGTGACCCCGGGACAGCCTTCTATGGCTACACCTTC
- | - | TRBJ1-5 | TRBV6-6 | CASSYRLGSSQPQHF | TGTGCCAGCAGTTACCGTCTGGGTTCAAGTCAGCCCCAGCATTTT
- | - | TRBJ1-1 | TRBV14 | CASSQAGTLLQAFF | TGTGCCAGCAGCCAAGCCGGGACACTACTGCAAGCTTTCTTT
TRBD2 | - | TRBJ2-5 | TRBV5-1 | CASSQTSGTETQYF | TGCGCCAGCAGCCAGACTAGCGGGACGGAGACCCAGTACTTC
- | - | TRBJ1-5 | TRBV3-1/TRBV3-2 | CASSQGASNQPQHF | TGTGCCAGCAGCCAAGGCGCCAGTAATCAGCCCCAGCATTTT
- | few | TRBJ1-1 | TRBV6-6 | CASSQLTGVTEAFF | TGTGCCAGCAGTCAACTGACGGGGGTCACTGAAGCTTTCTTT
- | - | TRBJ2-5 | TRBV10-1 | CASSEAGHLGETQYF | TGCGCCAGCAGTGAGGCCGGACATCTAGGGGAGACCCAGTACTTC
- | once | TRBJ1-2 | TRBV7-9 | CASSLILSSPYGYTF | TGTGCCAGCAGCTTAATACTCTCTTCTCCCTATGGCTACACCTTC
- | - | TRBJ1-6 | TRBV11-2 | CASSPTSSNSPLHF | TGTGCCAGCAGCCCTACCAGTTCGAATTCACCCCTCCACTTT
TRBD1 | - | TRBJ2-5 | TRBV18 | CASSSDRAKTQYF | TGTGCCAGCTCATCGGACAGGGCAAAGACCCAGTACTTC
- | once | TRBJ1-2 | TRBV19 | CASSINGRTSTIYGYTF | TGTGCCAGTAGTATAAATGGCAGAACCAGTACTATCTATGGCTACACCTTC
TRBD1 | - | TRBJ1-2 | TRBV24-1 | CATSDFQGGTDKNGYTF | TGTGCCACCAGTGATTTCCAGGGTGGGACAGACAAGAATGGCTACACCTTC
TRBD1 | - | TRBJ1-1 | TRBV29-1 | CSAWDRDTEAFF | TGCAGCGCTTGGGACAGGGACACTGAAGCTTTCTTT
TRBD2 | - | TRBJ2-5 | TRBV5-1 | CASSVRLAGEGAQYF | TGCGCCAGCAGCGTTAGACTAGCGGGGGAGGGGGCCCAGTACTTC
- | - | TRBJ2-3 | TRBV19 | CASSIWGLDTQYF | TGTGCCAGTAGTATTTGGGGCTTAGATACGCAGTATTTT
TRBD1 | few | TRBJ2-2 | TRBV7-7 | CASSDRALNTGELFF | TGTGCCAGCAGTGACAGGGCCCTGAACACCGGGGAGCTGTTTTTT
- | - | TRBJ1-4 | TRBV4-1 | CASRSQQYEKLFF | TGCGCCAGCAGATCCCAGCAGTACGAAAAACTGTTTTTT
- | - | TRBJ2-1 | TRBV24-1 | CATSRRLSDNEQFF | TGTGCCACCAGCCGTCGCTTATCGGACAATGAGCAGTTCTTC
TRBD2 | - | TRBJ2-5 | TRBV25-1 | CASSDPTGLAGGETQYF | TGTGCCAGCAGTGATCCTACGGGACTAGCGGGGGGAGAGACCCAGTACTTC
- | - | TRBJ2-5 | TRBV5-1 | CASSEDWVQETQYF | TGCGCCAGCAGCGAAGACTGGGTACAAGAGACCCAGTACTTC
TRBD1 | few | TRBJ1-1 | TRBV24-1 | CATRAQGGTEAFF | TGTGCCACCAGGGCACAGGGGGGCACTGAAGCTTTCTTT
- | - | TRBJ2-2 | TRBV6-1 | CASSDAELRTANTGELFF | TGTGCCAGCAGTGATGCCGAGCTAAGGACAGCGAACACCGGGGAGCTGTTTTTT
- | - | TRBJ1-4 | TRBV14 | CASSRPNEKLFF | TGTGCCAGCAGCCGCCCTAATGAAAAACTGTTTTTT
TRBD2 | - | TRBJ2-5 | TRBV28 | CASKAGGRPETQYF | TGTGCCAGCAAAGCGGGGGGGCGCCCAGAGACCCAGTACTTC
- | once | TRBJ2-3 | TRBV7-2 | CASSRSVSDTQYF | TGTGCCAGCAGCCGTAGTGTGTCAGATACGCAGTATTTT
- | few | TRBJ1-3 | TRBV27 | CASRFSSGNTIYF | TGTGCCAGCCGCTTCAGCTCTGGAAACACCATATATTTT
- | - | TRBJ1-2 | TRBV7-9 | CASSLRAGRGLHKNYGYTF | TGTGCCAGCAGCCTGAGGGCTGGGAGGGGCCTCCATAAAAACTATGGCTACACCTTC
TRBD1 | - | TRBJ1-2 | TRBV6-2/TRBV6-3 | CASSDRGGYGYTF | TGTGCCAGCAGTGACAGGGGAGGCTATGGCTACACCTTC
TRBD2 | - | TRBJ2-2 | TRBV5-4 | CASSLAQRGPNTGELFF | TGTGCCAGCAGCTTGGCCCAGCGGGGGCCGAACACCGGGGAGCTGTTTTTT
- | - | TRBJ1-6 | TRBV15 | CATSSQVGTSPLHF | TGTGCCACCAGCTCCCAGGTGGGGACTTCACCCCTCCACTTT
TRBD1 | once | TRBJ1-6 | TRBV3-1/TRBV3-2 | CASSQTDRGSFNSPLHF | TGTGCCAGCAGCCAGACCGACAGGGGGTCCTTCAATTCACCCCTCCACTTT
- | - | TRBJ2-2 | TRBV7-3 | CASSLSPQAAGELFF | TGTGCCAGCAGCTTAAGTCCGCAAGCGGCCGGGGAGCTGTTTTTT
- | - | TRBJ2-3 | TRBV28 | CASSMQGADTQYF | TGTGCCAGCAGTATGCAAGGGGCGGATACGCAGTATTTT
- | once | TRBJ2-2 | TRBV5-5 | CASSLVPGLSNTGELFF | TGTGCCAGCAGCTTGGTACCGGGACTCTCAAACACCGGGGAGCTGTTTTTT